This TCR beta chain was recovered during a study of blood T cells in healthy people across ages. Study-level points and caveats: It was the long-lived donors that had more naive CD4+ cells and higher diversity than aged donors. It was not possible, with unsorted PBMCs, to conclusively compare naive and antigen-experienced cells.

Germline values: CDR1 SGHRS, CDR2 YFSETQ. CDR3 length: 15 residues. The ends were cut back, 3 bases at V and 0 bases at J, with 12 bases in the middle. Primed by a sample-barcoded 5' primer and a J-beta primer mix, a second PCR proceeded for about 7 to 12 cycles. TCRdb itself ran the 5' RACE reads through MiXCR, one entry per CDR3 protein. The data show about 280,000 distinct CDR3 sequences, with less than 30% seen just once and 29% held by the top ten. This clonotype was seen ten or more times. Its specificity is not known. This clonotype originated in a woman aged 70-85 years in good health. Sequenced input: blood. The rearrangement links TRBV5-1 to TRBJ2-5; no clear D. The CDR3 is CASSSRPTDQETQYF. The CDR3, as DNA: TGCGCCAGCAGCTCAAGGCCGACGGACCAAGAGACCCAGTACTTC.